The 31 T cell receptor beta chains below all came from one sample that was sequenced in a study of cytomegalovirus exposure and HLA in healthy donors. The primer mix had 60 Vbeta and 13 Jbeta primers. Here immunoSEQ multiplex PCR was the method, and the copy in TCRdb shows in-frame clones only, minus some. Of fewer than 200,000 clones in the sample, 60% to 80% were seen once. Source material: PBMCs. These receptors all come from a woman aged 45 to 65 in good health and CMV-seropositive.

The chain links TRBV13 to TRBJ2-5, with 12 bases matching TRBD1. V shed 3 bases, J shed 4 bases, and the junction held 3 bases outside the gene matches. This CDR3 is 15 amino acids long. From germline, CDR1 is PRHDT and CDR2 FYEKMQ (reference sequence). The CDR3, as DNA: TGTGCCAGCAGCTTCCCGGGACAGGGGGCAGAGACCCAGTACTTC. Translated: CASSFPGQGAETQYF.

The genes are TRBV5-4 and TRBJ2-3; tentative D call: TRBD2 (6 bases). The CDR3 consists of 14 residues. The germline V gene has CDR1 SGHNT and CDR2 YYREEE (reference sequence). Trimming took off 4 bases at V and 5 bases at J, with 14 bases between the two ends. This CDR3 reads CASSTSGQGDTQYF. The CDR3 DNA reads TGTGCCAGCAGCACGAGCGGGCAAGGAGATACGCAGTATTTT.

This chain connects TRBV2 to TRBJ2-1; unclear D gene. The CDR3 has 14 residues. Trimming took 3 bases from V and 11 from J, leaving 17 bases between them. Per germline, CDR1 SNHLY and CDR2 FYNNEI. The CDR3 is CASSDSLSRGKQFF. CDR3 coding DNA: TGTGCCAGCAGTGATTCGCTCTCGCGCGGAAAGCAGTTCTTC.

This clone was counted between two and nine times. The chain couples TRBV10-3 to TRBJ2-2; TRBD2 aligns across 10 bases. This CDR3 region has 17 residues. The ends lost 2 bases at V and 6 bases at J; junction bases unmatched: 9. The germline V gene encodes CDR1 ENHRY and CDR2 SYGVKD. CDR3 nucleotides: TGTGCCATCAGTGAGCTAGCGGGAGTGGTCAAAGCCGGGGAGCTGTTTTTT. As protein: CAISELAGVVKAGELFF.

There are a few counts of this clone. This rearrangement joins TRBV7-8 to TRBJ1-2; D perhaps matches TRBD1 (5 bases). Germline V gene lookup returns CDR1 SGHVS and CDR2 FQNEAQ. Trimming left V 4 bases short and J 3 bases short, with 18 bases between. The CDR3 has 16 residues. CDR3 DNA: TGTGCCAGCAGCTATACAGGCAATGTAAACGACTATGGCTACACCTTC. Its translation is CASSYTGNVNDYGYTF.

This chain joins TRBV28 and TRBJ1-5; 9 bases fit TRBD1. The CDR3 contains 14 residues. V shed 7 bases, J shed 7 bases, and the junction held 8 bases outside the gene matches. From germline, CDR1 is MDHEN and CDR2 SYDVKM. CDR3 amino acids: CASTTQGAEQPQHF. For the CDR3, the DNA is TGTGCCAGCACAACACAGGGGGCTGAGCAGCCCCAGCATTTT.

The rearrangement uses TRBV7-2 and TRBJ2-1; 8 positions agree with TRBD2. V dropped 0 bases and J dropped 7; count of bases not matched to a gene: 8. This CDR3 comprises 16 residues. The germline gives CDR1 SGHTA, CDR2 FQGNSA. CDR3 region: CASSLAGTSLGNEQFF. CDR3 DNA: TGTGCCAGCAGCTTAGCTGGGACTAGTTTGGGTAATGAGCAGTTCTTC.

The V call is TRBV27, the J call TRBJ1-2; D is unclear. This CDR3 contains 14 residues. Germline CDR1 MNHEY, CDR2 SMNVEV (reference sequence). V gave up 3 bases and J gave up 4 bases, with 12 bases separating them. The CDR3 DNA sequence: TGTGCCAGCAGTTTCGGTTCAGGAGGCTATGGCTACACCTTC. It codes for CASSFGSGGYGYTF.

The V and J genes are TRBV30 and TRBJ2-2; the D gene is possibly TRBD1 (7 bases). CDR1 and CDR2 from the germline V gene are GTSNPN and SVGIG (reference sequence). There are 16 residues in the CDR3. The V gene lost 8 bases and the J gene lost 5 bases, with 24 bases spanning the gap. CDR3 bases: TGTGCCCGGAAGGAGGGGGCGGAGGTGTGGACCGGGGAGCTGTTTTTT. Translated, it gives CARKEGAEVWTGELFF. Supplemented by reference TRBV30 and TRBJ2-2, the full variable domain reads SQTIHQWPATLVQPVGSPLSLECTVEGTSNPNLYWYRQAAGRGLQLLFYSVGIGQISSEVPQNLSASRPQDRQFILSSKKLLLSDSGFYLCARKEGAEVWTGELFFGEGSRLTVL.

The chain is built from TRBV5-4 and TRBJ2-2; possible D gene TRBD2, 5 bases. The CDR3 length is 14 residues. Trimming left V 0 bases short and J 5 bases short, with 8 bases between. Germline lookup yields CDR1 SGHNT and CDR2 YYREEE (reference sequence). As DNA, the CDR3 is TGTGCCAGCAGCTTGGCGGGGAATACCGGGGAGCTGTTTTTT. Translated: CASSLAGNTGELFF.

The rearrangement joins TRBV10-2 to TRBJ2-5; D unresolved. The J call is in doubt because the DNA end fits TRBJ2-7 better. The CDR3 has 11 residues. Per germline, CDR1 WSHSY and CDR2 SAAADI. CDR3: CASKTLYEQYF. CDR3 bases: TGCGCCAGCAAGACACTCTACGAGCAGTACTTC.

The chain is built from TRBV5-1 and TRBJ1-1; D possibly corresponds to TRBD1 (5 bases). V shed 4 bases and J shed 3 bases, with 16 bases lying between them. The CDR3 has 15 residues. Germline CDR1 reads SGHRS; CDR2 reads YFSETQ. CDR3: CASSEQPEGDTEAFF. The CDR3 region has the DNA TGCGCCAGCAGCGAGCAACCTGAAGGGGACACTGAAGCTTTCTTT.

This CDR3 is CASSLGQTTDTQYF. As DNA, the CDR3 is TGTGCCAGCAGCCTGGGACAGACCACAGATACGCAGTATTTT. V and J are TRBV13 and TRBJ2-3; 7 nucleotides match TRBD1. Germline CDR1 and CDR2: PRHDT and FYEKMQ (reference sequence). The CDR3 is made up of 14 amino acids. V gave up 5 bases and J gave up 2 bases; unmatched junction bases: 4.

The CDR3 DNA reads TGTGCCAGTTTCATAGGGGGCAGCACCGGGGAGCTGTTTTTT. Protein: CASFIGGSTGELFF. The chain has TRBV2 and TRBJ2-2, with 7 bases fitting TRBD1. Germline-derived CDR1 and CDR2 are SNHLY and FYNNEI. This CDR3 region has 14 residues. With V trimmed by 9 bases and J by 4 bases, 8 bases remained unmatched.

V is TRBV7-6 and J is TRBJ1-2; the D gene is possibly TRBD1 (6 bases). V lost 1 base to trimming and J lost 2 bases, with 11 bases between them. The CDR3 loop spans 15 amino acids. Germline-derived CDR1 and CDR2 are SGHVS and FNYEAQ. CDR3 in amino acids: CASSLVAGQNYGYTF. The CDR3 DNA reads as TGTGCCAGCAGCTTAGTTGCCGGACAGAACTATGGCTACACCTTC.

The chain has TRBV5-6 and TRBJ1-2; D gene unclear. Germline V CDR1 and CDR2: SGHDT, YYEEEE. Trimming took off 2 bases at V and 7 bases at J, with 12 bases between the two ends. There are 13 residues in the CDR3. The CDR3 DNA sequence: TGTGCCAGCAGCTTAATGGAGTTTGGTGGCTACACCTTC. Residues: CASSLMEFGGYTF.

The gene calls are TRBV29-1 and TRBJ2-7; a possible D gene is TRBD1 (5 bases). With 4 bases removed from V and 3 bases from J, the gap between germline ends came to 10 bases. The CDR3 contains 12 residues. Germline CDR1 is SQVTM and CDR2 is ANQGSEA. CDR3 region: CSVVGRGYEQYF. The CDR3 DNA follows: TGCAGCGTTGTTGGTAGGGGCTACGAGCAGTACTTC.

The genes are TRBV11-2 and TRBJ2-7; D unresolved. The germline V and J ends were trimmed by 0 bases and 7 bases, with 10 bases remaining between them. This CDR3 contains 13 residues. Germline lookup yields CDR1 SGHAT and CDR2 FQNNGV. In DNA, the CDR3 is TGTGCCAGCAGCTTAGATGGTCTGACAGAGCAGTACTTC. Protein product: CASSLDGLTEQYF.

This clone has just one count. The V and J genes are TRBV9 and TRBJ1-1; D is undetermined. V dropped 3 bases and J dropped 0 bases, with 18 bases sitting between them. Germline V gene lookup returns CDR1 SGDLS and CDR2 YYNGEE. The CDR3 contains 17 residues. The CDR3 sequence is CASSALEGFSMNTEAFF. In DNA form, the CDR3 reads TGTGCCAGCAGCGCCCTGGAGGGCTTTTCCATGAACACTGAAGCTTTCTTT.

Written as DNA, the CDR3 is TGTGCCAGCAGTGAAGGCCAATTCAAGGGAGGGCAGCCCCAGCATTTT. Translation gives CASSEGQFKGGQPQHF. The chain combines TRBV6-1 with TRBJ1-5; D unclear. Germline loops: CDR1 MNHNS, CDR2 SASEGT. This CDR3 has 16 residues. V was pared by 1 base and J by 7 bases, with 17 bases between.

The V gene is TRBV7-9, the J gene TRBJ2-1; 12 bases match TRBD2. The germline V gene has CDR1 SEHNR and CDR2 FQNEAQ (reference sequence). V trimming: 6 bases; J trimming: 0 bases; junction bases outside the gene matches: 3. The CDR3 consists of 16 residues. The CDR3 is CASRGLAGNSYNEQFF. The CDR3, as DNA: TGTGCCAGCAGAGGACTAGCGGGAAACTCCTACAATGAGCAGTTCTTC. Filled out from reference TRBV7-9 and TRBJ2-1, the complete variable domain reads DTGVSQNPRHKITKRGQNVTFRCDPISEHNRLYWYRQTLGQGPEFLTYFQNEAQLEKSRLLSDRFSAERPKGSFSTLEIQRTEQGDSAMYLCASRGLAGNSYNEQFFGPGTRLTVL.

This rearrangement joins TRBV5-6 to TRBJ2-7, with no clear D. The CDR3 has 15 residues. Trimming removed 0 bases at V and 3 bases at J, with 13 bases between. CDR1 SGHDT and CDR2 YYEEEE come from the germline V gene. CDR3 sequence (DNA): TGTGCCAGCAGCTTGGTCGACTTCATAAACTACGAGCAGTACTTC. It encodes CASSLVDFINYEQYF.

The rearrangement uses TRBV2 and TRBJ1-2, with D perhaps matching TRBD1 (5 bases). The ends were cut back, 4 bases at V and 7 bases at J, with 13 bases in the middle. The germline CDR1 and CDR2 sequences are SNHLY and FYNNEI. This CDR3 is 13 amino acids long. CDR3 residues: CASSVRGAAGYTF. The CDR3 region has the DNA TGTGCCAGCAGTGTAAGGGGCGCGGCTGGCTACACCTTC.

The V call is TRBV19, the J call TRBJ2-5, with D possibly matching TRBD2 (5 bases). The last part of the DNA fits TRBJ2-7 better; the J call may be wrong. The CDR3 runs to 12 residues. The V gene's germline CDR1 is LNHDA and CDR2 SQIVND (reference sequence). The CDR3 nucleotides read TGTGCCAGTAGTCAGCGCGCGGGCGAGCAGTACTTC. It encodes CASSQRAGEQYF.

The V gene is TRBV7-9, the J gene TRBJ2-5, with 7 nucleotides matching TRBD1. The CDR3 totals 15 residues. Trimming at V came to 1 base and at J to 2 bases, leaving 4 bases not matched to a gene. Germline V gene sequence: CDR1 SEHNR, CDR2 FQNEAQ (reference sequence). CDR3 in amino acids: CASSLGWTGQETQYF. Written as DNA, the CDR3 is TGTGCCAGCAGCTTAGGCTGGACAGGTCAAGAGACCCAGTACTTC.

V is TRBV28 and J is TRBJ1-1; D might be TRBD1 (6 bases). Germline V gives CDR1 MDHEN, CDR2 SYDVKM. Trimming stripped 9 bases from V and 3 bases from J, with 14 bases between. This CDR3 has 13 amino acids. CDR3 sequence: CASRDRRYTEAFF. The CDR3 nucleotides read TGTGCCAGTAGAGACAGGAGGTACACTGAAGCTTTCTTT. The full variable domain, rest sourced from reference TRBV28 and TRBJ1-1, is DVKVTQSSRYLVKRTGEKVFLECVQDMDHENMFWYRQDPGLGLRLIYFSYDVKMKEKGDIPEGYSVSREKKERFSLILESASTNQTSMYLCASRDRRYTEAFFGQGTRLTVV.

The J gene is TRBJ2-7, the V gene TRBV2, with 7 positions matching TRBD1. CDR1 is SNHLY, CDR2 FYNNEI, per germline. This CDR3 has 12 amino acids. J gave up 3 bases and V 4 bases, and 0 bases lay outside the gene matches. CDR3 amino acids: CASSGDSYEQYF. The DNA for the CDR3 is TGTGCCAGCAGTGGGGACAGCTACGAGCAGTACTTC. The full variable domain, with the rest looked up from reference TRBV2 and TRBJ2-7, is EPEVTQTPSHQVTQMGQEVILRCVPISNHLYFYWYRQILGQKVEFLVSFYNNEISEKSEIFDDQFSVERPDGSNFTLKIRSTKLEDSAMYFCASSGDSYEQYFGPGTRLTVT.

V is TRBV14 and J is TRBJ2-7, with D perhaps TRBD1 (6 bases). Germline CDR1 and CDR2: SGHDN and FVKESK. Between the trimmed V and J ends, which lost 4 bases and 2 bases, there was a span of 15 bases. This CDR3 spans 15 amino acids. CDR3 residues: CASSLLQGFTYEQYF. CDR3 sequence (DNA): TGTGCCAGCAGCCTCCTACAGGGATTCACCTACGAGCAGTACTTC. Full variable domain (remainder filled in from reference TRBV14 and TRBJ2-7): EAGVTQFPSHSVIEKGQTVTLRCDPISGHDNLYWYRRVMGKEIKFLLHFVKESKQDESGMPNNRFLAERTGGTYSTLKVQPAELEDSGVYFCASSLLQGFTYEQYFGPGTRLTVT.

The chain joins TRBV11-2 to TRBJ1-1; perhaps TRBD1 as D (5 bases). The CDR3 covers 12 residues. V was shortened by 5 bases and J by 7 bases, with 11 bases between the two germline ends. Looked up from germline, CDR1 is SGHAT and CDR2 is FQNNGV. CDR3: CASSPGGDEAFF. The CDR3 region has the DNA TGTGCCAGCAGCCCCGGGGGGGATGAAGCTTTCTTT.

The chain couples TRBV28 to TRBJ1-2; 9 nucleotides match TRBD1. With V trimmed by 2 bases and J by 2 bases, 9 bases remained unmatched. The germline gives CDR1 MDHEN, CDR2 SYDVKM. The CDR3 consists of 17 residues. CDR3 DNA sequence: TGTGCCAGCAGTTTAAGGGGACAGGGCAAGTCGAACTATGGCTACACCTTC. The encoded protein is CASSLRGQGKSNYGYTF.

This clone was seen only a few times. This sequence joins TRBV28 and TRBJ1-6, with D unresolved. This CDR3 contains 13 residues. The germline CDR1 and CDR2 sequences are MDHEN and SYDVKM. V lost 6 bases to trimming and J lost 9 bases, with 12 bases between them. The CDR3 coding sequence is TGTGCCAGCAGGAGGGCACTTTCTTCACCCCTCCACTTT. It yields the protein CASRRALSSPLHF.